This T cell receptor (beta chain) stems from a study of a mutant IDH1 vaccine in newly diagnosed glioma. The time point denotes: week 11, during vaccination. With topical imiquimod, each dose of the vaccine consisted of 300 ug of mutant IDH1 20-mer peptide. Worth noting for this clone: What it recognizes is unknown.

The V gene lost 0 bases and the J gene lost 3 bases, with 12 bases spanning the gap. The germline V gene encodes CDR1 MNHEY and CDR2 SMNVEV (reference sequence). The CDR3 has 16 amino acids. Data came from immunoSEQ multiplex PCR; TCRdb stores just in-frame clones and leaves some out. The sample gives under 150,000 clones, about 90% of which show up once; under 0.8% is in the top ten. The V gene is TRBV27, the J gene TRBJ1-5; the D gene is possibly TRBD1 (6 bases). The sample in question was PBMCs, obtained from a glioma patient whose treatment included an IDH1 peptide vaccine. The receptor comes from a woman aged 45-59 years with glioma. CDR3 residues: CASSLSRTGFNQPQHF. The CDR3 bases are TGTGCCAGCAGTTTATCGCGTACAGGGTTCAATCAGCCCCAGCATTTT.